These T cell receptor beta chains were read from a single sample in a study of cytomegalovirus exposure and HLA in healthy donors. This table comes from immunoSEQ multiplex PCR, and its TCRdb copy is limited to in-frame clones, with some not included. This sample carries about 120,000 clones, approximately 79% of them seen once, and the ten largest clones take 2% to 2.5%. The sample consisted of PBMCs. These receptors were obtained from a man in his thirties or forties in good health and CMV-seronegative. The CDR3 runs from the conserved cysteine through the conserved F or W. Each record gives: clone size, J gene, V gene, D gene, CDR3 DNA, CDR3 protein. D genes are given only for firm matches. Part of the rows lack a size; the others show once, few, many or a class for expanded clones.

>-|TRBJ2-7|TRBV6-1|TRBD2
TGTGCCAGCAGTGATCAAAGCGGGGGGCCCTACGAGCAGTACTTC
CASSDQSGGPYEQYF
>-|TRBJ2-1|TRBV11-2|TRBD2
TGTGCCAGCAGCTTAAATAGCGGGGGGATCTCCTACAATGAGCAGTTCTTC
CASSLNSGGISYNEQFF
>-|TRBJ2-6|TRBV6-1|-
TGTGCCAGCAGTGCCAGTCTCTTTTCTGGGGCCAACGTCCTGACTTTC
CASSASLFSGANVLTF
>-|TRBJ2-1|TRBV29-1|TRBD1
TGCAGCGGACACAGGGGTGCGTGGGATGAGCAGTTCTTC
CSGHRGAWDEQFF
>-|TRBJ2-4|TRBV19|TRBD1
TGTGCCAGTAGTATAGAACAGGGGGGCATTCAGTACTTC
CASSIEQGGIQYF
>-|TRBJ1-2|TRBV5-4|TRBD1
TGTGCCAGCAGCCGGGGGCCCGGACAGGGGGCAGCTAACTATGGCTACACCTTC
CASSRGPGQGAANYGYTF
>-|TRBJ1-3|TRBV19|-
TGTGCCAGTAGCAGGACATTCAACACCATATATTTT
CASSRTFNTIYF
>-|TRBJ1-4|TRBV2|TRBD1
TGTGCCAGCAACAGGGGAACTAATGAAAAACTGTTTTTT
CASNRGTNEKLFF
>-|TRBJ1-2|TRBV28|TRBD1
TGTGCCAGCAGTTTATCGGGGACAGGGCAAGTTCGCTATGGCTACACCTTC
CASSLSGTGQVRYGYTF
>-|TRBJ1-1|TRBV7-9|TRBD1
TGTGCCAGCAGCATATATACAGGGGGAAGCACTGAAGCTTTCTTT
CASSIYTGGSTEAFF
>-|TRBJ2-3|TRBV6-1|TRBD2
TGTGCCACCGCGGGGGGGGGTAGCACAGATACGCAGTATTTT
CATAGGGSTDTQYF
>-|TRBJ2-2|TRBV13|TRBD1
TGTGCCAGCAGTGACAGGGTGAGCACCGGGGAGCTGTTTTTT
CASSDRVSTGELFF
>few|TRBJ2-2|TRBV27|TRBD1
TGTGCCAGCAGTCCACGACAGGGGTTAGCCGGGGAGCTGTTTTTT
CASSPRQGLAGELFF
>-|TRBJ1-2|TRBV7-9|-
TGTTCCAGCAGCTTTACAGGGTCGGCTTCCGGCTACACCTTC
CSSSFTGSASGYTF
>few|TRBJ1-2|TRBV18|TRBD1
TGTGCCAGCTTCAGACCGGGACAGAACTATGGCTACACCTTC
CASFRPGQNYGYTF
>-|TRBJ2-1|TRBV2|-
TGTGCCAGCAGTGAGCGGCGTCAGCTCTTC
CASSERRQLF
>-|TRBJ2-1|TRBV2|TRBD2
TGTGCCAATAGTGGGACTAGCGGGGCTAATGAGCAGTTCTTC
CANSGTSGANEQFF
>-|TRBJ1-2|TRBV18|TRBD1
TGTGCCAGCTCACCTTTACAGGGGGACTATGGCTACACCTTC
CASSPLQGDYGYTF
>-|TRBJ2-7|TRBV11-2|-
TGTGCCAGCAGCCACTACGAGCAGTACTTC
CASSHYEQYF
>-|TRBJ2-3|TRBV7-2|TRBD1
TGTGCCAGCAGCTTAGGGGGGGACAGGGAGCAGTATTTT
CASSLGGDREQYF
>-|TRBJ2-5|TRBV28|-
TGTGCCAGCAGTTTAGGGTTGAGGAGCACCCAAGAGACCCAGTACTTC
CASSLGLRSTQETQYF
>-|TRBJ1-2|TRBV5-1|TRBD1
TGCGCCAGCAGCGTTGCAGGGGGTCCGGGCCACTATGGCTACACCTTC
CASSVAGGPGHYGYTF
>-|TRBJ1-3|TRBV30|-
TGTGCCTGGATAGGTTCAGGGAACTCTGGAAACACCATATATTTT
CAWIGSGNSGNTIYF
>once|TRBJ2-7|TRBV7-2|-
TGTGCCAGCAGCTTAGCGCTGGGCCTGACTAGTGGATACGAGCAGTACTTC
CASSLALGLTSGYEQYF
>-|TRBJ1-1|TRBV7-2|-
TGTGCCAGCAGCTTGGACAGCTGGAACACTGAAGCTTTCTTT
CASSLDSWNTEAFF
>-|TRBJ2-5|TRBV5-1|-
TGCGCCAGCAGCTTGACAGCAATCCAAGAGACCCAGTACTTC
CASSLTAIQETQYF
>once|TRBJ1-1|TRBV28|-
TGTGCCAGCAGCCCGCAGCTAGAAACTGAAGCTTTCTTT
CASSPQLETEAFF
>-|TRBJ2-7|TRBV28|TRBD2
TGTGCCAGCAGTTTATTTTGGACTAGCGGGGGGGCCGTCAGTGGCGAGCAGTACTTC
CASSLFWTSGGAVSGEQYF
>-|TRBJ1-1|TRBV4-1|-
TGCGCCAGCAGCCAAGAAGGGGATAGATGGACTGAAGCTTTCTTT
CASSQEGDRWTEAFF
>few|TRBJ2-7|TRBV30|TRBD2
TGTGCCTGGTCTAAGATAAGCGGGGGGCCGAGGGAGCAGTACTTC
CAWSKISGGPREQYF
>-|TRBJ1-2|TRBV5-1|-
TGCGCCAGCAGCTTGGACAGGGAATATGGCTACACCTTC
CASSLDREYGYTF
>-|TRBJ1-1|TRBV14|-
TGTGCCAGCAGCCAGGCCTGGGGAGGGAAGAACACTGAAGCTTTCTTT
CASSQAWGGKNTEAFF
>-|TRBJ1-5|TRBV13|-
TGTGCCAGCAGCTTCGGGGGGCCCGATCAGCCCCAGCATTTT
CASSFGGPDQPQHF
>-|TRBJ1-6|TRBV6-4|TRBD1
TGTGCCAGCAGTGACTCTTCGACAGGGGGAGGGTCACCCCTCCACTTT
CASSDSSTGGGSPLHF
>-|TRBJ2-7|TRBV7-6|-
TGTGCCAGCGCCCGCGACTACGAGCAGTACTTC
CASARDYEQYF
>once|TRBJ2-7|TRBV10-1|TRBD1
TGCGCCAGCAGTGACGACAGGGCCTCCTACGAGCAGTACTTC
CASSDDRASYEQYF
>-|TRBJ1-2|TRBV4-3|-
TGCGCCAGCAGCCAGAGAGAGGGGGTTGGCTACACCTTC
CASSQREGVGYTF
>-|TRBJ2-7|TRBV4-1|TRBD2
TGCGCCAGCAGCCAAGATTTGGGAAGCGGGGGGAGCTCCTACGAGCAGTACTTC
CASSQDLGSGGSSYEQYF
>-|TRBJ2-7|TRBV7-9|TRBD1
TGTGCCAGCAGCCGCCGGGACAGTTTGTACGAGCAGTACTTC
CASSRRDSLYEQYF
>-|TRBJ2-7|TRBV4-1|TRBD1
TGCGCCAGCAGCCAAGATTCAGGGACAGCCCTCTACGAGCAGTACTTC
CASSQDSGTALYEQYF
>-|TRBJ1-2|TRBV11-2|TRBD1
TGTGCCAGCAGCTACAGGGGGAACTATGGCTACACCTTC
CASSYRGNYGYTF
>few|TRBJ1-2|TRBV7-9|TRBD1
TGTGCCAGCAGCTTAGTTCGGACAGGGGAACGAAGTCAGGGCTACACCTTC
CASSLVRTGERSQGYTF
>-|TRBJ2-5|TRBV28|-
TGTGCCAGCAGTCTTAGGGACTGGAAAGAGACCCAGTACTTC
CASSLRDWKETQYF
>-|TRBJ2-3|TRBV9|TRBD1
TGTGCCAGCAGCCCTTGGGACAGGAGCTTTACGCAGTATTTT
CASSPWDRSFTQYF
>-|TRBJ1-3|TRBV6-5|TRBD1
TGTGCCAGCAGTTACTCCGACAGGGGCGGAAACACCATATATTTT
CASSYSDRGGNTIYF
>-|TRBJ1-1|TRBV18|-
TGTGCCAGCTCACCACCGGGGCTCAACACTGAAGCTTTCTTT
CASSPPGLNTEAFF
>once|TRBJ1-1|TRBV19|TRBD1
TGTGCCAGTAGTTCGGACAGGGGGGGGAACACTGAAGCTTTCTTT
CASSSDRGGNTEAFF
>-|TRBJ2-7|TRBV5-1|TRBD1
TGCGCCAGCAGCCCGGACAGGCGCTCCTACGAGCAGTACTTC
CASSPDRRSYEQYF
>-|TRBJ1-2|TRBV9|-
TGTGCCAGCAGCGTAGGAACAGCAGTGAATAACTATGGCTACACCTTC
CASSVGTAVNNYGYTF